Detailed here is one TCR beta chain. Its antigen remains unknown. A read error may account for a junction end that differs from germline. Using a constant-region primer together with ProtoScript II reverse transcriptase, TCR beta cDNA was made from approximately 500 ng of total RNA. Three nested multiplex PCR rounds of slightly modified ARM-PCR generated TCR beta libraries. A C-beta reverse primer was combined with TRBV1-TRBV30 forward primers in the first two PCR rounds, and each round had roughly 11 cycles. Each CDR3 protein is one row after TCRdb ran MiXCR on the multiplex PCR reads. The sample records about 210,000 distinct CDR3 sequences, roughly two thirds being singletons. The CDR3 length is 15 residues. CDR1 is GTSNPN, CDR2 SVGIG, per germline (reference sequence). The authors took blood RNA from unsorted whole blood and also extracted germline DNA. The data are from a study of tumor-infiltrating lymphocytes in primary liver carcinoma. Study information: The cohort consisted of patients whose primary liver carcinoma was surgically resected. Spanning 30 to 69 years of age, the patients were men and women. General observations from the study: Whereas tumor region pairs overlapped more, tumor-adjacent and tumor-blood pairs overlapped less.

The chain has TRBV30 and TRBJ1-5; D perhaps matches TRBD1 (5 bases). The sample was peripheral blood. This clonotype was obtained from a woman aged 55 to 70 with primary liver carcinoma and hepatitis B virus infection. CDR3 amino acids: CAWRRGGDGNLPQHF. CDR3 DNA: TGTGCCTGGAGGCGAGGCGGGGACGGCAATCTGCCCCAGCATTTT.